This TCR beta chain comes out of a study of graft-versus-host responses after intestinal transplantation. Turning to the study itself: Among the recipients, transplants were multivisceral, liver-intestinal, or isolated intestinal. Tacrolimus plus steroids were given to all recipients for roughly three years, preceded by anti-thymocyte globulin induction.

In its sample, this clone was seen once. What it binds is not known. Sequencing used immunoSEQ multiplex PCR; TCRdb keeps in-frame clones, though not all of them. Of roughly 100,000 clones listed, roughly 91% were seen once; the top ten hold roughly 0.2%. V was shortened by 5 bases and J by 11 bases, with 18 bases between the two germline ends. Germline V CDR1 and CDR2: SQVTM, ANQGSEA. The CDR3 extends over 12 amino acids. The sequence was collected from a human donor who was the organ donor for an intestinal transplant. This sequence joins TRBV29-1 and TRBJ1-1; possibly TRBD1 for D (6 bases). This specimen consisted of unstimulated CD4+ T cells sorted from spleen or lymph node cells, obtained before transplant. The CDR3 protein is CSVTDRPLEAFF. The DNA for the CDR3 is TGCAGCGTTACAGACAGGCCTCTGGAGGCTTTCTTT.